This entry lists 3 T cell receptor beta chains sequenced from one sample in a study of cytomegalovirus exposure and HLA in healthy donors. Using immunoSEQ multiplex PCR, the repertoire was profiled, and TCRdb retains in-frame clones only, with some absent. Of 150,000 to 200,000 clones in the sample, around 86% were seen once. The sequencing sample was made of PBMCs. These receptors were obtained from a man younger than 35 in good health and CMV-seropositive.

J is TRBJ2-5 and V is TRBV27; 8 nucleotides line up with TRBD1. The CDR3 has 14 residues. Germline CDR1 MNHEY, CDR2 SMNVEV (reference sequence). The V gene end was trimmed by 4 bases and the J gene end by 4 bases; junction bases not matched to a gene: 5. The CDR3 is CASSSQGAPETQYF. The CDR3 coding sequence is TGTGCCAGCAGTTCTCAGGGGGCCCCAGAGACCCAGTACTTC.

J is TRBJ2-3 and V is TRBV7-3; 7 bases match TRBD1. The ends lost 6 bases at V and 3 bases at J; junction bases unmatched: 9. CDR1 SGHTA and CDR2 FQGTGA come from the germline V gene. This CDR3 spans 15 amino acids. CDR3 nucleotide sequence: TGTGCCAGCAGTGAGGGGGCCGTCTTGACAGATACGCAGTATTTT. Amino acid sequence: CASSEGAVLTDTQYF.

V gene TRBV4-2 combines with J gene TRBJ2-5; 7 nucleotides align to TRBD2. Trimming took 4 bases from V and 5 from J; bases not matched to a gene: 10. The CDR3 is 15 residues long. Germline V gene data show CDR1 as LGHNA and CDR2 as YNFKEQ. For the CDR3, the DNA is TGTGCCAGCAGCCCGGACTTTGCGGGGGACGAGACCCAGTACTTC. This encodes CASSPDFAGDETQYF.